The subject of this entry is one TCR beta chain. The data are from a study of blood T cell repertoires in COVID-19. Authors' analysis steps: Reference gene primer amplification yielded estimated nucleated cell counts. TCRdb keeps only in-frame clones here, not all; method: immunoSEQ multiplex PCR. The V and J calls and the clone size are those of that table, but D and trimming were determined from the DNA. The sample lists roughly 350,000 clones, about 89% occurring once. With 7 bases clipped from V and 5 bases from J, the junction kept 11 bases outside the gene matches. Germline V gene lookup returns CDR1 MNHEY and CDR2 SMNVEV (reference sequence). The CDR3 length is 15 residues.

The sample comprised peripheral blood. The clonotype comes from a woman aged 30 to 39 with COVID-19, enrolled during active disease. The rearrangement joins TRBV27 to TRBJ2-1; the match to TRBD1 covers 7 bases. This CDR3 is CASTSWDSPNNEQFF. CDR3 in DNA: TGTGCCAGCACCTCATGGGACAGCCCTAACAATGAGCAGTTCTTC.